Listed below are T cell receptor beta chains from one sample, sequenced in a study of Ad26.COV2.S vaccination and SARS-CoV-2 variants. Using immunoSEQ multiplex PCR, the repertoire was profiled, and TCRdb retains in-frame clones only, with some absent. The data contain around 250,000 clones, about 83% of them singletons. The sample in question was peripheral blood, obtained in a trial of Ad26.COV2.S vaccine versus placebo. These receptor sequences come from a person aged 18 to 59 who received the Ad26.COV2.S COVID-19 vaccine or a placebo. CDR3s include the opening cysteine and the closing phenylalanine or tryptophan. The order of the fields is V gene, clone size, J gene, D gene, CDR3 protein, CDR3 DNA. D genes are given only for firm matches. Clone size appears in some rows only: once, few, many, or a class for an expanded clone.

TRBV7-9	-	TRBJ2-5	-	CASSLVWETQYF	TGTGCCAGCAGCTTAGTGTGGGAGACCCAGTACTTC
TRBV13	few	TRBJ1-6	-	CASSLGRRPLHF	TGTGCCAGCAGCTTAGGCCGGCGGCCCCTCCACTTT
TRBV6-5	-	TRBJ1-2	TRBD1	CASSSETGGDGYTF	TGTGCCAGCAGTTCAGAAACAGGGGGCGATGGCTACACCTTC
TRBV9	-	TRBJ1-5	-	CASSVGGRVGQPQHF	TGTGCCAGCAGCGTAGGAGGTAGGGTGGGTCAGCCCCAGCATTTT
TRBV4-1	-	TRBJ1-2	-	CASSQERGAYGYTF	TGCGCCAGCAGCCAAGAGAGGGGGGCTTATGGCTACACCTTC
TRBV5-8	-	TRBJ2-7	TRBD2	CASPYSPGRQPAGGEQYF	TGTGCCAGCCCATATTCTCCGGGACGGCAACCCGCGGGAGGCGAGCAGTACTTC
TRBV20-1	-	TRBJ2-1	-	CSADQRQFF	TGCAGCGCCGATCAGCGACAGTTCTTC
TRBV19	-	TRBJ2-2	TRBD2	CASSSKREKNRRELFF	TGTGCCAGTAGTTCAAAGCGGGAGAAAAACCGCCGGGAGCTGTTTTTT
TRBV2	-	TRBJ2-2	TRBD2	CASSGRTSTGELFF	TGTGCCAGCAGTGGAAGGACTAGCACCGGGGAGCTGTTTTTT
TRBV6-5	-	TRBJ1-2	TRBD1	CASSRQGTRRYTF	TGTGCCAGCAGTCGACAGGGGACAAGGCGCTACACCTTC
TRBV9	-	TRBJ1-5	-	CASSAKDRYSNQPQHF	TGTGCCAGCAGCGCGAAAGACCGATATAGCAATCAGCCCCAGCATTTT
TRBV6-6	-	TRBJ2-1	TRBD2	CASRGRTSETSNEQFF	TGTGCCAGCAGGGGTCGGACTAGCGAAACCTCCAATGAGCAGTTCTTC
TRBV6-2/TRBV6-3	medium-sized	TRBJ2-1	TRBD2	CASSYSSGGANEQFF	TGTGCCAGCAGTTACTCTAGCGGGGGGGCCAATGAGCAGTTCTTC
TRBV20-1	-	TRBJ1-2	-	CSASTPSGKGYGYTF	TGCAGTGCTAGTACCCCTTCAGGGAAGGGCTATGGCTACACCTTC
TRBV11-2	-	TRBJ1-6	-	CASSFGSPLHF	TGTGCCAGCAGCTTTGGATCACCCCTCCACTTT
TRBV11-2	once	TRBJ1-1	TRBD1	CASGNQLGFMTGRTEAFF	TGTGCCAGCGGCAATCAGCTTGGATTTATGACAGGGCGGACTGAAGCTTTCTTT
TRBV6-1	once	TRBJ1-5	-	CASSDGQGGNQPQHF	TGTGCCAGCAGTGATGGGCAGGGAGGCAATCAGCCCCAGCATTTT
TRBV9	-	TRBJ2-5	TRBD2	CASSVAGGEETQYF	TGTGCCAGCAGCGTAGCGGGGGGGGAAGAGACCCAGTACTTC
TRBV15	-	TRBJ1-3	-	CATSVLLDPREGSGNTIYF	TGTGCCACCAGCGTCCTATTAGACCCCCGTGAGGGCTCTGGAAACACCATATATTTT
TRBV7-2	few	TRBJ1-5	TRBD1	CASSPGTGGQPQHF	TGTGCCAGCAGCCCCGGGACAGGGGGTCAGCCCCAGCATTTT